The clone carrying this T cell receptor (beta chain) was seen only a few times. The germline gene is not matched at one end of the junction; a read error may be the cause. This record belongs to a study of tumor-infiltrating lymphocytes in oesophageal squamous cell carcinoma. Each CDR3 protein is one row after TCRdb ran MiXCR on the PCR reads. This table has around 22,000 distinct CDR3 sequences, about 40% appearing once. The CDR3 consists of 14 residues. Looked up from germline, CDR1 is SGHRS and CDR2 is YFSETQ. The sample taken for sequencing was esophageal tumor tissue. This chain connects TRBV5-1 to TRBJ2-1; D not resolved. This TCR came from a male donor with esophageal squamous cell carcinoma. This CDR3 reads CASSLAPANSPLHF. DNA of the CDR3: TGCGCCAGCAGCTTGGCTCCAGCCAATTCACCCCTCCACTTC.